These 8 T cell receptor beta chains came from one sample sequenced in a study of cytomegalovirus exposure and HLA in healthy donors. Libraries were prepared by immunoSEQ multiplex PCR; TCRdb keeps only in-frame clonotypes and omits some of them. The sample lists 120,000 to 150,000 clones; roughly 89% were seen once. Material for sequencing was PBMCs. The receptors were gathered from a man younger than 30 in good health and CMV-seropositive.

The V call is TRBV29-1, the J call TRBJ2-3; D might be TRBD1 (6 bases). The V gene lost 6 bases and the J gene lost 5 bases, with 21 bases spanning the gap. The CDR3 runs 15 residues. Germline V gene lookup returns CDR1 SQVTM and CDR2 ANQGSEA. The CDR3 sequence is CSVGDRSPGEDTQYF. Written as DNA, the CDR3 is TGCAGCGTCGGTGACAGGTCCCCCGGGGAAGATACGCAGTATTTT.

This chain connects TRBV5-1 to TRBJ1-1; D gene uncertain. In germline, CDR1 is SGHRS, CDR2 YFSETQ. This CDR3 contains 14 residues. Trimming left V 1 base short and J 4 bases short, with 11 bases between. The CDR3 region has the DNA TGCGCCAGCAGCTTGTTCGGGGAAAGCACTGAAGCTTTCTTT. Amino acids: CASSLFGESTEAFF.

As to this clone: Relative to the germline gene, one junction end is altered; a read error may explain this. The chain has TRBV2 and TRBJ2-1; 15 nucleotides agree with TRBD2. Germline lookup yields CDR1 SNHLY and CDR2 FYNNEI. The CDR3 has 15 amino acids. The DNA of the CDR3 is TGTGCCGGCAGGACTAGCGGGGGGGATTGGAATGAGCAGTTCTTC. It yields the protein CAGRTSGGDWNEQFF.

V and J are TRBV18 and TRBJ1-1; 9 bases fit TRBD1. Germline CDR1 is KGHSH and CDR2 is LQKENI. CDR3 length equals 15 residues. V lost 1 base and J lost 0; bases outside the gene matches: 0. The CDR3 region has the DNA TGTGCCAGCTCACCACGGACAGGGGTGAACACTGAAGCTTTCTTT. Protein sequence: CASSPRTGVNTEAFF. The full variable domain, with the rest looked up from reference TRBV18 and TRBJ1-1, is NAGVMQNPRHLVRRRGQEARLRCSPMKGHSHVYWYRQLPEEGLKFMVYLQKENIIDESGMPKERFSAEFPKEGPSILRIQQVVRGDSAAYFCASSPRTGVNTEAFFGQGTRLTVV.

The chain couples TRBV5-1 to TRBJ2-5; D is possibly TRBD1 (6 bases). CDR3 size: 15 residues. The germline CDR1 and CDR2 sequences are SGHRS and YFSETQ. V was shortened by 3 bases and J by 5 bases, with 17 bases between the two germline ends. The CDR3 is CASSWGQSEWETQYF. DNA for the CDR3: TGCGCCAGCAGCTGGGGACAATCGGAATGGGAGACCCAGTACTTC.

This clone was recorded once. The V and J genes are TRBV7-9 and TRBJ2-6; possibly TRBD2 for D (5 bases). The CDR3 length is 16 residues. With 10 bases removed from V and 0 bases from J, the gap between germline ends came to 16 bases. Germline CDR1 is SEHNR and CDR2 is FQNEAQ (reference sequence). As DNA, the CDR3 is TGTGCCATCCAGACGGGGTTGAGCTCTGGGGCCAACGTCCTGACTTTC. It translates to CAIQTGLSSGANVLTF.

This clone was picked up one time. This chain joins TRBV9 and TRBJ2-1, with a possible D match to TRBD2 (6 bases). This CDR3 is 14 amino acids long. Trimming took off 2 bases at V and 5 bases at J, with 11 bases between the two ends. Germline loops: CDR1 SGDLS, CDR2 YYNGEE. The CDR3 DNA follows: TGTGCCAGCAGCGTTGGCGGGGAGGACAATGAGCAGTTCTTC. This codes for CASSVGGEDNEQFF. Full variable domain (missing parts from reference TRBV9 and TRBJ2-1): DSGVTQTPKHLITATGQRVTLRCSPRSGDLSVYWYQQSLDQGLQFLIQYYNGEERAKGNILERFSAQQFPDLHSELNLSSLELGDSALYFCASSVGGEDNEQFFGPGTRLTVL.

This clone has just one count. This sequence joins TRBV6-5 and TRBJ1-1; the D is unclear. Trimming shortened V by 2 bases and J by 1 base, and 8 bases separated the two germline ends. Germline CDR1 is MNHEY and CDR2 is SVGAGI. This CDR3 region has 14 residues. The CDR3 protein is CASSYKWRNTEAFF. CDR3 nucleotides: TGTGCCAGCAGTTACAAATGGAGGAACACTGAAGCTTTCTTT.